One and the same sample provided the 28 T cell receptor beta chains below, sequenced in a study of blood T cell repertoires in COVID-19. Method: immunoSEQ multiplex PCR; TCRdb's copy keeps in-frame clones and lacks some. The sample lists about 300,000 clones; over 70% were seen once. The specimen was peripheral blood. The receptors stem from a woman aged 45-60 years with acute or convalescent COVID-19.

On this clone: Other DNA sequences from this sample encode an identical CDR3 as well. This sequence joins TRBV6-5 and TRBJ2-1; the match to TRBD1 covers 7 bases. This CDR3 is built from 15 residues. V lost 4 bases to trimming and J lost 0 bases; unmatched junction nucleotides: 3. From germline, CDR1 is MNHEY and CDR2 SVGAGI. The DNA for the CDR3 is TGTGCCAGCAGTTTGACAGGGAGCTCCTACAATGAGCAGTTCTTC. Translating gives CASSLTGSSYNEQFF.

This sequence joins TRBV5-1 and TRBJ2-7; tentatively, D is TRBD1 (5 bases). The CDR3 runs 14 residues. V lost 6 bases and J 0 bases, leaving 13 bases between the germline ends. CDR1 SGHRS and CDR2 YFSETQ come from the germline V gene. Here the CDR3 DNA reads TGCGCCAGCACCTGGGGCGGCCTCTCCTACGAGCAGTACTTC. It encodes CASTWGGLSYEQYF.

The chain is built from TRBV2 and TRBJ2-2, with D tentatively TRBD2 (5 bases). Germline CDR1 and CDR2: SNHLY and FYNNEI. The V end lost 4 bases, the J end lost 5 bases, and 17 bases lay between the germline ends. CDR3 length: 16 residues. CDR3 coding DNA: TGTGCCAGCAGTGTAATAGGGTCGGACTTAACCGGGGAGCTGTTTTTT. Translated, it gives CASSVIGSDLTGELFF. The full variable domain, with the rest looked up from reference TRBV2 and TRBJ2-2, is EPEVTQTPSHQVTQMGQEVILRCVPISNHLYFYWYRQILGQKVEFLVSFYNNEISEKSEIFDDQFSVERPDGSNFTLKIRSTKLEDSAMYFCASSVIGSDLTGELFFGEGSRLTVL.

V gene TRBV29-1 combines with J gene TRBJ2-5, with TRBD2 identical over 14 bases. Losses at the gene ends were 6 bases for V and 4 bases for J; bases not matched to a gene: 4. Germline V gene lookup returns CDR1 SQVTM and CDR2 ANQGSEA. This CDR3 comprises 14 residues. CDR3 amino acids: CSVGTSGSTETQYF. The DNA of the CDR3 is TGCAGCGTCGGGACTAGCGGGAGCACAGAGACCCAGTACTTC. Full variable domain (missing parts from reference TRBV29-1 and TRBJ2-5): SAVISQKPSRDICQRGTSLTIQCQVDSQVTMMFWYRQQPGQSLTLIATANQGSEATYESGFVIDKFPISRPNLTFSTLTVSNMSPEDSSIYLCSVGTSGSTETQYFGPGTRLLVL.

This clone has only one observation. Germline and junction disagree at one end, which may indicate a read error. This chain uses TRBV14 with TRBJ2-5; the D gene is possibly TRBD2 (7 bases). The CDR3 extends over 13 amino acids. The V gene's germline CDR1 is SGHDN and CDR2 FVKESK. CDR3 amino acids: CASSPTRGGPMDF. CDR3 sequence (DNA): TGTGCCAGCAGCCCGACGAGGGGGGGGCCGATGGACTTC. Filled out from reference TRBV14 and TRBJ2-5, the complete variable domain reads EAGVTQFPSHSVIEKGQTVTLRCDPISGHDNLYWYRRVMGKEIKFLLHFVKESKQDESGMPNNRFLAERTGGTYSTLKVQPAELEDSGVYFCASSPTRGGPMDFGPGTRLLVL.

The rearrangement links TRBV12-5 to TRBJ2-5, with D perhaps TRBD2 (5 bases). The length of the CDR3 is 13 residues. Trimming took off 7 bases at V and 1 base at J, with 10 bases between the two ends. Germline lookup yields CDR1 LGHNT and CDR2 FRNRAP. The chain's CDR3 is CASVRGTQETQYF. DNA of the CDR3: TGTGCTAGTGTCCGGGGAACCCAAGAGACCCAGTACTTC. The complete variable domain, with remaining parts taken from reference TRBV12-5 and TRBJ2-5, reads DARVTQTPRHKVTEMGQEVTMRCQPILGHNTVFWYRQTMMQGLELLAYFRNRAPLDDSGMPKDRFSAEMPDATLATLKIQPSEPRDSAVYFCASVRGTQETQYFGPGTRLLVL.

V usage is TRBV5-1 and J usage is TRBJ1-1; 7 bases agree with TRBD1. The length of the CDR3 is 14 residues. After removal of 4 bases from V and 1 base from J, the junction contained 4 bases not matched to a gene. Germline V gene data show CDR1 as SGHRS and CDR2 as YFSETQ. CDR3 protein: CASSPDRANTEAFF. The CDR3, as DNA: TGCGCCAGCAGCCCCGACAGGGCGAACACTGAAGCTTTCTTT.

Here the CDR3 DNA reads TGTGCCAGCAGCGGTGCGGTTGGGGACAGAAGGTCAGAGACCCAGTACTTC. Amino acids: CASSGAVGDRRSETQYF. This chain links TRBV7-2 with TRBJ2-5; TRBD1 matches 7 bases. The ends lost 5 bases at V and 4 bases at J; junction bases unmatched: 16. There are 17 residues in the CDR3. Germline CDR1 SGHTA, CDR2 FQGNSA.

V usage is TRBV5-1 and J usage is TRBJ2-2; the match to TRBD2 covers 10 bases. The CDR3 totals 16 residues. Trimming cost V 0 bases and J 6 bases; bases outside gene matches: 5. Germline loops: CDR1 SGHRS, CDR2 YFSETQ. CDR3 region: CASSLASGGWSGELFF. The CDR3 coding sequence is TGCGCCAGCAGCTTGGCTAGCGGGGGTTGGTCCGGGGAGCTGTTTTTT.

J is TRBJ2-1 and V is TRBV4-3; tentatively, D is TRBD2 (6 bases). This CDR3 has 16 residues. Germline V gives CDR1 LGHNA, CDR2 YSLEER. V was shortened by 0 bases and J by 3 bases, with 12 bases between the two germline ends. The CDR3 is CASSQDIGSFYNEQFF. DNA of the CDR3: TGCGCCAGCAGCCAAGATATCGGGAGTTTCTACAATGAGCAGTTCTTC.

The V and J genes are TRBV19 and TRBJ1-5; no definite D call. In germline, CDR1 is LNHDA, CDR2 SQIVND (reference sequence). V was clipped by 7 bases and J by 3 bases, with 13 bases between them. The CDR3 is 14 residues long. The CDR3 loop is CASTLEQPNQPQHF. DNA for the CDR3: TGTGCCAGTACTCTTGAACAGCCCAATCAGCCCCAGCATTTT.

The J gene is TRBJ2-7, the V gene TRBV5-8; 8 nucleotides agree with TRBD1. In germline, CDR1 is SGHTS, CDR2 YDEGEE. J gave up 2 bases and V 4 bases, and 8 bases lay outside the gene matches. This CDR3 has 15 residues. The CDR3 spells CASSVFRDRTYEQYF. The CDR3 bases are TGTGCCAGCAGCGTGTTCCGGGACAGGACCTACGAGCAGTACTTC.

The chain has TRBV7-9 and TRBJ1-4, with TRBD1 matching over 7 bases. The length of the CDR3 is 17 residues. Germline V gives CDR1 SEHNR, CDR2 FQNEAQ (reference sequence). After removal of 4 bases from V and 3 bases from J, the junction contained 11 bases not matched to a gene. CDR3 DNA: TGTGCCAGCAGCTCCAACGACAGGGTCGGTTCTAATGAAAAACTGTTTTTT. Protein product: CASSSNDRVGSNEKLFF. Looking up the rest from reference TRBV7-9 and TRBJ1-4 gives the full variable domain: DTGVSQNPRHKITKRGQNVTFRCDPISEHNRLYWYRQTLGQGPEFLTYFQNEAQLEKSRLLSDRFSAERPKGSFSTLEIQRTEQGDSAMYLCASSSNDRVGSNEKLFFGSGTQLSVL.

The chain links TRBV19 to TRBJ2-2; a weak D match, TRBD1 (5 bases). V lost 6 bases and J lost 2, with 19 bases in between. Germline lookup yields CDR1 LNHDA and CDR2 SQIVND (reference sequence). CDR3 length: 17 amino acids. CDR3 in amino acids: CASREVFGDRNTGELFF. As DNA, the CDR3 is TGTGCCAGTAGAGAGGTCTTCGGAGACAGAAACACCGGGGAGCTGTTTTTT.

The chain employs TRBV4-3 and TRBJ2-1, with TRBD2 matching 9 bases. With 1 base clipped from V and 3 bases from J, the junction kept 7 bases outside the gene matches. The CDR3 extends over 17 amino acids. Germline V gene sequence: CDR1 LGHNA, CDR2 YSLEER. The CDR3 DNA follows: TGCGCCAGCAGCCAAGTCCGGGCTAGCGGGAACTACAATGAGCAGTTCTTC. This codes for CASSQVRASGNYNEQFF.

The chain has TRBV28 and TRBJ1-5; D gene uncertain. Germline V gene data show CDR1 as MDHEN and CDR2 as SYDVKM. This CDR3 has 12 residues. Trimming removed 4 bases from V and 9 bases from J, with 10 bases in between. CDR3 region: CASSSQDRPQHF. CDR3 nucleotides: TGTGCCAGCAGTTCCCAGGATCGGCCCCAGCATTTT.

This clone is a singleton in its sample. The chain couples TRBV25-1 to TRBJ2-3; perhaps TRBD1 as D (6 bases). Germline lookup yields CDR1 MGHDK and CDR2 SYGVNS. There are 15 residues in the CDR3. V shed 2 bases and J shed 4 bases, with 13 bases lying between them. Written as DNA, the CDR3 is TGTGCCAGCAGTGAAAGGTCGACAGGACCAGATACGCAGTATTTT. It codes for CASSERSTGPDTQYF.

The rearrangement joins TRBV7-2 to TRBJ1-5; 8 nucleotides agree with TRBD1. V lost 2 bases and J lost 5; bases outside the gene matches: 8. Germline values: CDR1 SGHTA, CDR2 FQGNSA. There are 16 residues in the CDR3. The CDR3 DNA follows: TGTGCCAGCAGCTTACCTCTAGGGACAGGAGATCAGCCCCAGCATTTT. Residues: CASSLPLGTGDQPQHF.

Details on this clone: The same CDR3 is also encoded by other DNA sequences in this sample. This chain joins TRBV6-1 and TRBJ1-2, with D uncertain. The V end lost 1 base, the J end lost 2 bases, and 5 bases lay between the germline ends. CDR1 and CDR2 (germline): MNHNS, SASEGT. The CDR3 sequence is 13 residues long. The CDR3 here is CASSEGQNYGYTF. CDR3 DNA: TGTGCCAGCAGTGAAGGTCAGAACTATGGCTACACCTTC.

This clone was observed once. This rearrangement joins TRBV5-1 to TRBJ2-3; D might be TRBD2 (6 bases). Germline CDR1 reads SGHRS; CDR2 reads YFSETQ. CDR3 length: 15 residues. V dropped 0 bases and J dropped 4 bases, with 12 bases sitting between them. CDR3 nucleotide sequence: TGCGCCAGCAGCTTGGGGGGGGTACCCGCAGATACGCAGTATTTT. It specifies CASSLGGVPADTQYF.

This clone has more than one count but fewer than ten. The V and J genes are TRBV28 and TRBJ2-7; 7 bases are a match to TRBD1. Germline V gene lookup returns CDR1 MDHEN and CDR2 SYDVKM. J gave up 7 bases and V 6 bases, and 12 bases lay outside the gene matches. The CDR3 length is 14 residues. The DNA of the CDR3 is TGTGCCAGCAGGATGGGGACAGAGGAACGAGAGCAGTACTTC. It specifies CASRMGTEEREQYF. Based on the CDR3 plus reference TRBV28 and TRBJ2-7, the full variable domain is DVKVTQSSRYLVKRTGEKVFLECVQDMDHENMFWYRQDPGLGLRLIYFSYDVKMKEKGDIPEGYSVSREKKERFSLILESASTNQTSMYLCASRMGTEEREQYFGPGTRLTVT.

CDR3 amino acids: CSVEDRQYQETQYF. DNA for the CDR3: TGCAGCGTTGAAGATCGTCAGTACCAAGAGACCCAGTACTTC. V and J are TRBV29-1 and TRBJ2-5; D uncertain. V lost 0 bases and J lost 0, with 8 bases in between. The CDR3 sequence is 14 residues long. Germline CDR1 SQVTM, CDR2 ANQGSEA. Drawing the rest from reference TRBV29-1 and TRBJ2-5, the complete variable domain is SAVISQKPSRDICQRGTSLTIQCQVDSQVTMMFWYRQQPGQSLTLIATANQGSEATYESGFVIDKFPISRPNLTFSTLTVSNMSPEDSSIYLCSVEDRQYQETQYFGPGTRLLVL.

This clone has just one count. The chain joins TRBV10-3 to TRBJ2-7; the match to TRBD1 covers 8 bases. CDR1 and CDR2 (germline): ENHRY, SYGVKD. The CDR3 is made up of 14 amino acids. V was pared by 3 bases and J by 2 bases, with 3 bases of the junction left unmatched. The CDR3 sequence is CAISDSTGAYEQYV. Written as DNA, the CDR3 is TGTGCCATCAGTGACTCGACAGGGGCCTACGAGCAGTACGTC.

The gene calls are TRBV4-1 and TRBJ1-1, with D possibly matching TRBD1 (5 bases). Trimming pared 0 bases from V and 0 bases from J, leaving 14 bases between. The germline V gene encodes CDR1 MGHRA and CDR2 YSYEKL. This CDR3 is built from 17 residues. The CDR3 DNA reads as TGCGCCAGCAGCCAAGAGTCCCAGGGACTCATGAACACTGAAGCTTTCTTT. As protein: CASSQESQGLMNTEAFF.

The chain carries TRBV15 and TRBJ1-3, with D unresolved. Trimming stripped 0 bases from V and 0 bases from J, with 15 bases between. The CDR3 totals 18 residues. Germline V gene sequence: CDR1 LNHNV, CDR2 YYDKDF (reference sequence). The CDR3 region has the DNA TGTGCCACCAGCAGAGATCAGTCGCCGGGAACCTCTGGAAACACCATATATTTT. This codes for CATSRDQSPGTSGNTIYF.

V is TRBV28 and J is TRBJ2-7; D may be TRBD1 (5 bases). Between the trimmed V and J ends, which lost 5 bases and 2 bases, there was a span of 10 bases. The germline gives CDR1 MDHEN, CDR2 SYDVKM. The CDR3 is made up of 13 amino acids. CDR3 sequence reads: CASSRDRAYEQYF. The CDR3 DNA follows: TGTGCCAGCAGTCGAGACAGAGCCTACGAGCAGTACTTC.

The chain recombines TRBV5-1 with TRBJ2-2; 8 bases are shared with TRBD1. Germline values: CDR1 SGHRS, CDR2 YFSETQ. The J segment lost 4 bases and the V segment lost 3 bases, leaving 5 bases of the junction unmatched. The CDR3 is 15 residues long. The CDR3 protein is CASSSDRGPTGELFF. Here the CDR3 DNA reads TGCGCCAGCAGCTCAGACAGGGGTCCCACCGGGGAGCTGTTTTTT. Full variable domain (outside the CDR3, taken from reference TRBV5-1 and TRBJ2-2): KAGVTQTPRYLIKTRGQQVTLSCSPISGHRSVSWYQQTPGQGLQFLFEYFSETQRNKGNFPGRFSGRQFSNSRSEMNVSTLELGDSALYLCASSSDRGPTGELFFGEGSRLTVL.

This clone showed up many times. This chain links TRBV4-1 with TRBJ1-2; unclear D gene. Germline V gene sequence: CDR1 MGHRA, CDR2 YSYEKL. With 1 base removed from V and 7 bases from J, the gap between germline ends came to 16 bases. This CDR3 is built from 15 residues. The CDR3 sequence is CASSQAPAATGGYTF. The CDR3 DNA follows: TGCGCCAGCAGCCAAGCGCCGGCCGCAACGGGTGGCTACACCTTC.